The rows below give T cell receptor beta chains drawn from one sample of a study of cytomegalovirus exposure and HLA in healthy donors. Profiled with immunoSEQ multiplex PCR; TCRdb holds only in-frame clones, not every one. The table has about 67,000 clones, about 70% seen once. Sequences were obtained from PBMCs. The receptors derive from a woman aged 30 to 39 in good health and CMV-seronegative. Each CDR3 is given with its conserved first and last residue. Fields, in order: clone size, V gene, J gene, CDR3 protein. Only part of the rows carry a size: once, few, many, or a class if the clone is expanded.

size: few; V: TRBV2; J: TRBJ1-2; CDR3: CASSEIDRLEVYGYTF
size: .; V: TRBV9; J: TRBJ2-1; CDR3: CASSPAGVPGDEQFF
size: .; V: TRBV7-9; J: TRBJ2-7; CDR3: CASSPGQGTPYEQYF
size: once; V: TRBV18; J: TRBJ1-3; CDR3: CASSPRVQSYRAFTGNTIYF
size: .; V: TRBV2; J: TRBJ2-7; CDR3: CASGAWGDEQYF
size: .; V: TRBV20-1; J: TRBJ1-1; CDR3: CSAIRGAEAFF
size: .; V: TRBV5-1; J: TRBJ1-1; CDR3: CASSRDSVNTEAFF
size: .; V: TRBV4-3; J: TRBJ2-1; CDR3: CASSQETGGEQFF
size: few; V: TRBV6-1; J: TRBJ1-3; CDR3: CATTGTNSGNTIYF
size: .; V: TRBV5-6; J: TRBJ1-1; CDR3: CASATGTNTEAFF
size: .; V: TRBV28; J: TRBJ2-3; CDR3: CASSLFPLTPQGASTDTQYF
size: few; V: TRBV2; J: TRBJ1-2; CDR3: CASSEWSYGYTF
size: .; V: TRBV4-2; J: TRBJ2-1; CDR3: CASSPTGNEQFF
size: .; V: TRBV4-2; J: TRBJ2-1; CDR3: CASRTRGGVHNEQFF
size: .; V: TRBV9; J: TRBJ2-1; CDR3: CASSHSPTSGGPSYNEQFF
size: .; V: TRBV4-1; J: TRBJ1-5; CDR3: CASSPGDSSNQPQHF
size: once; V: TRBV7-2; J: TRBJ2-2; CDR3: CASSPNLQGGELFF
size: .; V: TRBV11-2; J: TRBJ1-5; CDR3: CASSQDNSQPQHF
size: .; V: TRBV10-3; J: TRBJ2-1; CDR3: CAISAAGGAYNEQFF
size: .; V: TRBV19; J: TRBJ1-5; CDR3: CASNWGSGGRNQPQHF
size: .; V: TRBV7-9; J: TRBJ2-7; CDR3: CASSLRTGHGEQYF
size: few; V: TRBV4-3; J: TRBJ1-2; CDR3: CASSRGAFRANYGYTF
size: .; V: TRBV28; J: TRBJ2-5; CDR3: CASSSSTETQYF
size: .; V: TRBV5-1; J: TRBJ1-1; CDR3: CASTADRAATEAFF
size: .; V: TRBV6-5; J: TRBJ2-2; CDR3: CASSFGPRAGELFF
size: .; V: TRBV11-3; J: TRBJ2-5; CDR3: CASSFRGGPQETQYF